Listed below are T cell receptor beta chains from one sample, sequenced in a study of early T cells in non-severe SARS-CoV-2 infection. TCRdb used MiXCR to reprocess the 5' RACE reads, holding one entry per CDR3 protein. The sample consists of approximately 80,000 distinct CDR3 sequences, 9.5% to 15% of them appearing once. Sequenced sample: whole blood. Receptors originate from an adult who was a healthcare worker with PCR-confirmed SARS-CoV-2 infection or an uninfected control (not recorded which). The CDR3 runs from the conserved cysteine through the conserved F or W. A D gene is named only where the DNA matches it firmly. Where a row states a size, it is once, few, many or the class of an expanded clone; other rows omit it.

TRBD2	TRBJ2-7	-	TRBV12-3/TRBV12-4	CASSPGGPYEQYF	TGTGCCAGCAGCCCGGGAGGGCCCTACGAGCAGTACTTC
TRBD1	TRBJ2-6	many	TRBV5-1	CASSLDRGLPSGANVLTF	TGCGCCAGCAGCTTGGACAGGGGGCTTCCCTCTGGGGCCAACGTCCTGACTTTC
TRBD2	TRBJ2-1	-	TRBV29-1	CSVPPLAGGVDEQFF	TGCAGCGTCCCTCCTCTAGCGGGAGGGGTGGATGAGCAGTTCTTC
-	TRBJ2-7	-	TRBV6-5	CASSLYQGQNEMQYF	TGTGCCAGCAGCCTCTACCAGGGGCAAAATGAGATGCAGTACTTC
TRBD1	TRBJ2-4	many	TRBV28	CASSFAPLMDRGRNIQYF	TGTGCCAGCAGTTTCGCGCCGCTGATGGACAGGGGGCGAAACATTCAGTACTTC
-	TRBJ2-4	-	TRBV29-1	CSVGYRRGIENIQYF	TGCAGCGTTGGGTATCGGAGGGGCATTGAAAACATTCAGTACTTC
TRBD2	TRBJ2-3	many	TRBV5-4	CASSLDTSGSDTQYF	TGTGCCAGCAGCTTGGATACTAGCGGGAGTGATACGCAGTATTTT
TRBD1	TRBJ2-2	many	TRBV29-1	CSVSTGDTGELFF	TGCAGCGTTTCCACAGGGGACACCGGGGAGCTGTTTTTT
-	TRBJ2-7	many	TRBV29-1	CSAGPGPSQQYF	TGCAGCGCTGGACCGGGCCCTTCGCAGCAGTACTTC
-	TRBJ2-7	few	TRBV7-9	CASSSDSRRDEQYF	TGTGCCAGCAGCTCGGACAGCCGGAGGGACGAGCAGTACTTC
TRBD2	TRBJ2-2	many	TRBV20-1	CSASRTSGRELFF	TGCAGTGCTAGTCGGACTAGCGGGAGGGAGCTGTTTTTT
-	TRBJ1-1	many	TRBV9	CASSGTGRGTEAFF	TGTGCCAGCAGCGGAACAGGCCGTGGCACTGAAGCTTTCTTT
TRBD2	TRBJ2-3	few	TRBV18	CASSPPGLESDTQYF	TGTGCCAGCTCACCACCGGGACTAGAGTCAGATACGCAGTATTTT
-	TRBJ1-2	few	TRBV12-3/TRBV12-4	CASALQVLYGYTF	TGTGCCAGCGCCCTGCAAGTCCTATATGGCTACACCTTC
TRBD1	TRBJ2-5	-	TRBV7-9	CASSYGTGGEETQYF	TGTGCCAGCAGCTACGGGACAGGGGGCGAGGAGACCCAGTACTTC
TRBD2	TRBJ2-2	-	TRBV7-8	CASSVTSVPTGELFF	TGTGCCAGCAGCGTCACTAGCGTTCCTACCGGGGAGCTGTTTTTT
-	TRBJ2-7	-	TRBV11-1	CASSFGLDYEQYF	TGTGCCAGCAGCTTCGGACTGGATTACGAGCAGTACTTC
TRBD1	TRBJ1-6	many	TRBV5-6	CASSLLPGQGYNSPLHF	TGTGCCAGCAGCTTGCTCCCCGGACAGGGGTATAATTCACCCCTCCACTTT
-	TRBJ1-1	-	TRBV7-3	CASSLTPGATEAFF	TGTGCCAGCAGCTTAACGCCGGGGGCCACTGAAGCTTTCTTT
TRBD1	TRBJ2-7	few	TRBV28	CASRTGTGFNEQYF	TGTGCCAGCAGGACCGGGACAGGGTTCAACGAGCAGTACTTC
-	TRBJ2-7	-	TRBV6-1	CATRATGLAYEQYF	TGTGCCACCCGGGCGACAGGCCTCGCATACGAGCAGTACTTC
TRBD2	TRBJ2-7	many	TRBV5-1	CASSSSLAGEMSEQYF	TGCGCCAGCAGCTCATCACTAGCGGGAGAAATGAGCGAGCAGTACTTC
-	TRBJ2-5	-	TRBV29-1	CSVARGEETQYF	TGCAGCGTGGCAAGGGGGGAAGAGACCCAGTACTTC